The 32 T cell receptor beta chains in this list originate from one sample, sequenced in a study of spatial heterogeneity in lung cancer. TCRdb re-called the 5' RACE reads with MiXCR, one entry per CDR3 protein. The profile shows some 46,000 distinct CDR3 sequences, roughly 12% of them singletons. Time point meaning: blood at routine non-recurrence follow-up after resection. The material was PBMCs, obtained at follow-up. These receptors were taken from a male donor with early-stage non-small cell lung cancer.

This sequence joins TRBV20-1 and TRBJ2-7; D uncertain. Germline V gives CDR1 DFQATT, CDR2 SNEGSKA (reference sequence). V gave up 0 bases and J gave up 5 bases, with 11 bases separating them. The CDR3 is 13 amino acids. The DNA of the CDR3 is TGCAGTGCTAGAGACCCGCTGATCGACGAGCAGTACTTC. Its translation: CSARDPLIDEQYF.

This clonotype was seen only a few times. This chain joins TRBV24-1 and TRBJ1-1; the D is unclear. Germline lookup yields CDR1 KGHDR and CDR2 SFDVKD. The CDR3 runs 10 residues. Between the trimmed V and J ends, which lost 9 bases and 6 bases, there was a span of 7 bases. The chain's CDR3 is CATGPSEAFF. The CDR3 region has the DNA TGTGCCACCGGACCATCTGAAGCTTTCTTT.

The chain couples TRBV12-3 or TRBV12-4 to TRBJ2-5; 15 bases line up with TRBD2. The junction had 10 bases not matched to a gene; V was cut back by 6 bases and J by 5 bases. The CDR3 consists of 17 residues. The CDR3 here is CASSRRTSGRAEETQYF. DNA of the CDR3: TGTGCCAGCAGCCGAAGGACTAGCGGGAGGGCCGAGGAGACCCAGTACTTC.

This clonotype was found many times. The chain is built from TRBV29-1 and TRBJ2-3; 7 nucleotides agree with TRBD2. With V trimmed by 3 bases and J by 4 bases, 4 bases remained unmatched. CDR3 length: 13 amino acids. Germline V gene lookup returns CDR1 SQVTM and CDR2 ANQGSEA. The CDR3: CSVEGGGSDTQYF. As DNA, the CDR3 is TGCAGCGTTGAGGGGGGAGGGTCAGATACGCAGTATTTT.

This clonotype was seen a few times. The chain couples TRBV3-1 to TRBJ2-3, with D hard to call. The CDR3 is 13 residues long. The V and J ends lost 1 base and 2 bases respectively, with 4 bases between them. Germline CDR1 is LGHDT and CDR2 is YNNKEL (reference sequence). CDR3 sequence (DNA): TGTGCCAGCAGCCAAGTGAACACAGATACGCAGTATTTT. Amino acids: CASSQVNTDTQYF.

This clonotype was detected many times. This chain uses TRBV7-2 with TRBJ1-1; TRBD1 aligns across 8 bases. There are 16 residues in the CDR3. The V segment lost 2 bases and the J segment 5 bases; nucleotides outside the gene matches: 10. CDR1 is SGHTA and CDR2 is FQGNSA in the germline V gene. CDR3 amino acids: CASSLKLRTGGTEAFF. The CDR3 nucleotides are TGTGCCAGCAGCTTAAAATTGAGAACAGGGGGGACTGAAGCTTTCTTT.

This clonotype was observed at least ten times. This sequence joins TRBV11-2 and TRBJ1-2; 7 bases are shared with TRBD1. Germline CDR1 and CDR2: SGHAT and FQNNGV. CDR3 length: 16 residues. The V segment lost 4 bases and the J segment 5 bases; nucleotides outside the gene matches: 13. CDR3 bases: TGTGCCAGCAGCTCCAACCCCGTACCGACAGGGTATGGCTACACCTTC. This sequence encodes CASSSNPVPTGYGYTF.

The chain links TRBV5-6 to TRBJ1-6, with D possibly being TRBD1 (5 bases). With 4 bases removed from V and 0 bases from J, the gap between germline ends came to 14 bases. Germline assignment: CDR1 SGHDT and CDR2 YYEEEE. This CDR3 spans 17 amino acids. CDR3 in DNA: TGTGCCAGCAGCACCGGGGCGGGAAGCTCCTATAATTCACCCCTCCACTTT. Translated, it gives CASSTGAGSSYNSPLHF.

In this sample, this clonotype turned up many times. The V call is TRBV6-2 or TRBV6-3, the J call TRBJ1-2; D ambiguous. V lost 5 bases and J 5 bases, leaving 18 bases between the germline ends. Germline lookup yields CDR1 MNHEY and CDR2 SVGEGT. The CDR3 totals 15 residues. This CDR3 reads CASSRPDGLGYGYTF. In DNA, the CDR3 is TGTGCCAGCAGTCGACCCGACGGATTAGGATATGGCTACACCTTC.

The V call is TRBV5-1, the J call TRBJ2-2; no clear D gene. Germline-derived CDR1 and CDR2 are SGHRS and YFSETQ. Trimming removed 5 bases from V and 0 bases from J, with 11 bases in between. The CDR3 is made up of 15 amino acids. The CDR3 loop is CASRLSLTNTGELFF. Here the CDR3 DNA reads TGCGCCAGCAGGCTCAGCTTAACGAACACCGGGGAGCTGTTTTTT.

The table lists this clonotype with many counts. The genes are TRBV6-6 and TRBJ1-2; perhaps TRBD1 as D (6 bases). The CDR3 consists of 16 residues. The germline V and J ends were trimmed by 8 bases and 4 bases, with 23 bases remaining between them. Germline V gene lookup returns CDR1 MNHNY and CDR2 SVGAGI (reference sequence). CDR3 in amino acids: CASLRMGARLGYGYTF. In DNA, the CDR3 is TGTGCCAGCCTCCGGATGGGGGCGCGTTTGGGCTATGGCTACACCTTC.

This clonotype occurred a few times. As DNA, the CDR3 is TGTGCCAGCAGCCGACGTCGGGAAAATAGATTCTACGAGCAGTACTTC. It specifies CASSRRRENRFYEQYF. The V and J genes are TRBV6-2 or TRBV6-3 and TRBJ2-7; possible D gene TRBD2, 5 bases. Germline V CDR1 and CDR2: MNHEY, SVGEGT. The germline V and J ends were trimmed by 6 bases and 3 bases, with 21 bases remaining between them. The CDR3 totals 16 residues.

This clonotype was detected many times. This rearrangement joins TRBV7-8 to TRBJ2-1; the D gene is possibly TRBD1 (6 bases). Germline loops: CDR1 SGHVS, CDR2 FQNEAQ. Trimming took off 7 bases at V and 11 bases at J, with 18 bases between the two ends. CDR3 length: 13 amino acids. The CDR3 loop is CASTFGQPVKQFF. CDR3 nucleotide sequence: TGTGCCAGCACTTTCGGACAGCCGGTTAAGCAGTTCTTC.

At least ten counts were recorded for this clonotype. The chain couples TRBV7-9 to TRBJ2-6; 7 bases are a match to TRBD1. The length of the CDR3 is 13 residues. J was trimmed by 9 bases and V by 5 bases; bases with no gene match: 4. Germline CDR1 and CDR2: SEHNR and FQNEAQ (reference sequence). This CDR3 reads CASSPGQYNVLTF. As DNA, the CDR3 is TGTGCCAGCAGCCCGGGACAGTACAACGTCCTGACTTTC.

This clonotype was found many times. The CDR3 nucleotides read TGTGCCAGCAGTTTAGGGACTAGCGGGGGTGCTTACAATGAGCAGTTCTTC. Amino acid sequence: CASSLGTSGGAYNEQFF. The rearrangement uses TRBV12-3 or TRBV12-4 and TRBJ2-1, with 13 bases that match TRBD2. J was trimmed by 4 bases and V by 1 base; bases with no gene match: 4. The CDR3 contains 17 residues.

The sample holds many counts of this clonotype. This rearrangement joins TRBV6-4 to TRBJ1-2; 11 bases map to TRBD1. The CDR3 contains 14 residues. The V segment lost 6 bases and the J segment 4 bases; nucleotides outside the gene matches: 4. Germline V gene sequence: CDR1 MRHNA, CDR2 SNTAGT. CDR3 loop: CASSAGTGGYGYTF. CDR3 bases: TGTGCCAGCAGCGCCGGGACAGGGGGCTATGGCTACACCTTC.

The chain carries TRBV7-2 and TRBJ1-1; no definite D call. V was trimmed by 5 bases and J by 4 bases, leaving 14 bases between them. The CDR3 totals 14 residues. Germline CDR1 reads SGHTA; CDR2 reads FQGNSA. CDR3 DNA: TGTGCCAGCAGCCCAAGGGCCTGGGGCACTGAAGCTTTCTTT. Translating it yields CASSPRAWGTEAFF.

The chain is built from TRBV12-3 or TRBV12-4 and TRBJ1-2, with TRBD1 matching 7 bases. The CDR3 is 13 amino acids. V shed 6 bases and J 3 bases; nucleotides not matched to a gene: 4. This CDR3 is CASSRDRDYGYTF. In nucleotides, the CDR3 is TGTGCCAGCAGCCGCGACAGGGACTATGGCTACACCTTC.

In its sample, this clonotype was seen many times. The V call is TRBV5-5, the J call TRBJ2-1; D perhaps matches TRBD2 (5 bases). Trimming removed 0 bases from V and 0 bases from J, with 10 bases in between. The CDR3 has 16 amino acids. Per the germline V gene, CDR1 is SGHKS and CDR2 is YYEKEE (reference sequence). The CDR3 protein is CASSLEDWSSYNEQFF. The CDR3 nucleotides read TGTGCCAGCAGCTTGGAGGACTGGAGCTCCTACAATGAGCAGTTCTTC.

The chain links TRBV12-3 or TRBV12-4 to TRBJ2-1; D not certain. The V gene lost 3 bases and the J gene lost 4 bases, with 10 bases spanning the gap. This CDR3 is built from 14 residues. CDR3 nucleotide sequence: TGTGCCAGCAGTTTCAGGCAGAGTTACAATGAGCAGTTCTTC. Protein: CASSFRQSYNEQFF.

This clonotype showed up many times. This rearrangement joins TRBV6-1 to TRBJ1-1; D is ambiguous. Trimming removed 9 bases from V and 3 bases from J, with 11 bases in between. There are 12 residues in the CDR3. Per the germline V gene, CDR1 is MNHNS and CDR2 is SASEGT. The CDR3 DNA follows: TGTGCCAGGTCGACCGGGGACACTGAAGCTTTCTTT. It codes for CARSTGDTEAFF.

V gene TRBV20-1 combines with J gene TRBJ2-1; TRBD2 matches at 10 bases. CDR1 and CDR2 from the germline V gene are DFQATT and SNEGSKA (reference sequence). Trimming removed 0 bases from V and 4 bases from J; junction bases left unmatched: 3. The CDR3 loop spans 15 amino acids. Here the CDR3 reads CSARELLAGYNEQFF. The CDR3 nucleotides are TGCAGTGCTAGAGAGCTACTAGCGGGGTACAATGAGCAGTTCTTC.

This clonotype was recorded many times. The gene calls are TRBV30 and TRBJ2-3, with 7 bases lining up with TRBD1. The CDR3 runs 13 residues. Germline assignment: CDR1 GTSNPN and CDR2 SVGIG (reference sequence). V shed 4 bases and J 8 bases; nucleotides not matched to a gene: 9. The CDR3 coding sequence is TGTGCCTGGACATACGAGGGGGCGGTTACGCAGTATTTT. This gives the protein CAWTYEGAVTQYF.

The chain has TRBV6-4 and TRBJ2-1; 9 bases are shared with TRBD2. This CDR3 has 15 amino acids. CDR1 and CDR2 from the germline V gene are MRHNA and SNTAGT. Losses at the gene ends were 3 bases for V and 3 bases for J; bases not matched to a gene: 3. Here the CDR3 DNA reads TGTGCCAGCAGTGAGGCAGCGGGGGGCTACAATGAGCAGTTCTTC. Its protein product is CASSEAAGGYNEQFF.

This clonotype was counted at least ten times. The rearrangement links TRBV20-1 to TRBJ2-7, with a possible D match to TRBD2 (6 bases). The V end was cut by 5 bases, the J end by 11 bases, with 22 bases between. Germline V lookup: CDR1 DFQATT, CDR2 SNEGSKA (reference sequence). CDR3 length: 13 residues. The CDR3 DNA sequence: TGCAGTGCTTCAGGAGGGCGGGCAGACGGGAAGTACTTC. Its translation: CSASGGRADGKYF.

This clonotype was picked up a small number of times. The chain links TRBV7-2 to TRBJ2-7; tentatively, D is TRBD2 (6 bases). This CDR3 comprises 14 residues. Trimming removed 4 bases from V and 2 bases from J, with 12 bases in between. Looked up from germline, CDR1 is SGHTA and CDR2 is FQGNSA. CDR3 residues: CASSSGEVPYEQYF. The CDR3 bases are TGTGCCAGCAGCTCCGGGGAGGTACCCTACGAGCAGTACTTC.

The chain joins TRBV28 to TRBJ2-1, with 10 nucleotides matching TRBD1. Trimming took 4 bases from V and 7 from J; bases not matched to a gene: 7. This CDR3 spans 15 amino acids. Looked up from germline, CDR1 is MDHEN and CDR2 is SYDVKM. CDR3 in DNA: TGTGCCAGCAGTTCGCGACAGGGGGCGCGGAATGAGCAGTTCTTC. It codes for CASSSRQGARNEQFF.

This clonotype was seen a few times. The rearrangement joins TRBV20-1 to TRBJ1-2; the match to TRBD1 covers 10 bases. The germline V gene has CDR1 DFQATT and CDR2 SNEGSKA (reference sequence). J lost 8 bases, V lost 5 bases, and 11 bases had no gene match. The CDR3 contains 14 residues. The CDR3 protein is CSADGTGEGRGYTF. Here the CDR3 DNA reads TGCAGTGCTGATGGGACAGGGGAGGGACGCGGCTACACCTTC.

This clonotype came up a few times. The gene calls are TRBV3-1 and TRBJ2-3; D is undetermined. The V and J ends lost 2 bases and 2 bases respectively, with 8 bases between them. The CDR3 consists of 14 residues. CDR1 is LGHDT and CDR2 is YNNKEL in the germline V gene (reference sequence). CDR3 coding DNA: TGTGCCAGCAGCCAAAGGAGTAACACAGATACGCAGTATTTT. Protein product: CASSQRSNTDTQYF.

This clonotype is medium-sized within its sample. The chain links TRBV18 to TRBJ1-1; D ambiguous. Germline-derived CDR1 and CDR2 are KGHSH and LQKENI. The CDR3 is made up of 15 amino acids. The ends were cut back, 0 bases at V and 0 bases at J, with 8 bases in the middle. CDR3 bases: TGTGCCAGCTCACCACCTACTTCGCTGAACACTGAAGCTTTCTTT. Encoded protein: CASSPPTSLNTEAFF.

The V call is TRBV7-2, the J call TRBJ1-2; D gene uncertain. The length of the CDR3 is 14 residues. Germline-derived CDR1 and CDR2 are SGHTA and FQGNSA. V was shortened by 5 bases and J by 3 bases, with 13 bases between the two germline ends. The CDR3 DNA reads TGTGCCAGCAGCCCTGTGGGCAGCCACTATGGCTACACCTTC. Amino acid sequence: CASSPVGSHYGYTF.

The chain couples TRBV3-1 to TRBJ2-6; no definite D call. V dropped 4 bases and J dropped 0 bases, with 7 bases sitting between them. Germline values: CDR1 LGHDT, CDR2 YNNKEL (reference sequence). The CDR3 loop spans 15 amino acids. CDR3 sequence reads: CASSPRASGANVLTF. Here the CDR3 DNA reads TGTGCCAGCAGCCCCCGAGCCTCTGGGGCCAACGTCCTGACTTTC.